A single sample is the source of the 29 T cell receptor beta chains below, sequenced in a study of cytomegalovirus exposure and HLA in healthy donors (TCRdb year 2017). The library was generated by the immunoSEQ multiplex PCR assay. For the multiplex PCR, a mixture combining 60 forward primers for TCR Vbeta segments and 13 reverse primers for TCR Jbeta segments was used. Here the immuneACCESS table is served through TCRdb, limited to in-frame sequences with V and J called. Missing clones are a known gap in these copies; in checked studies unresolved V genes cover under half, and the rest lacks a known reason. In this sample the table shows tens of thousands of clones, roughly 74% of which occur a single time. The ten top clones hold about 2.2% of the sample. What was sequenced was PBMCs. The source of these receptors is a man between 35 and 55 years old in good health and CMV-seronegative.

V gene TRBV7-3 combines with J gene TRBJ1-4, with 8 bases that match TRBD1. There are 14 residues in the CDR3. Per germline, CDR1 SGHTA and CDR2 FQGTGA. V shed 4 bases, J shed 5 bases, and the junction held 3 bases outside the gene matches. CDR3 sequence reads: CASSCGQGNEKLFF. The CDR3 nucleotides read TGTGCCAGCAGCTGCGGACAGGGAAATGAAAAACTGTTTTTT.

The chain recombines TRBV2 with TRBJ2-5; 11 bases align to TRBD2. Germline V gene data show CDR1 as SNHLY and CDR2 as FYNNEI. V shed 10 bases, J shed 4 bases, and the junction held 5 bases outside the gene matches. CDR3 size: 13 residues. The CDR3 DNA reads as TGTGCCATACTAGCGGGGGTTGGAGAGACCCAGTACTTC. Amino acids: CAILAGVGETQYF.

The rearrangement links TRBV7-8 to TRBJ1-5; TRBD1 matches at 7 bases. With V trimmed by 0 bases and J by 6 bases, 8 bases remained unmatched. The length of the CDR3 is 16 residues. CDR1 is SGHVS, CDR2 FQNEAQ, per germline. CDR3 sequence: CASSLALGTVSQPQHF. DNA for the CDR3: TGTGCCAGCAGCTTAGCGCTGGGGACAGTGAGTCAGCCCCAGCATTTT.

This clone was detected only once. CDR3 bases: TGCAGCGCTCCCACGCAGGGGTCCGCTTTCTTT. Protein: CSAPTQGSAFF. This chain links TRBV20-1 with TRBJ1-1, with a possible D match to TRBD1 (6 bases). Germline CDR1 DFQATT, CDR2 SNEGSKA (reference sequence). This CDR3 is 11 amino acids long.

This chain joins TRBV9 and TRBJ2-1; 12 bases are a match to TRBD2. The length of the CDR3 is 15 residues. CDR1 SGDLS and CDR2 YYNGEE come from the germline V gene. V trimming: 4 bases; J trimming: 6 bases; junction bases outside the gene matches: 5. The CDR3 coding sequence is TGTGCCAGCAGCCCCAGGACTAGCGGGACCAATGAGCAGTTCTTC. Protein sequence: CASSPRTSGTNEQFF.

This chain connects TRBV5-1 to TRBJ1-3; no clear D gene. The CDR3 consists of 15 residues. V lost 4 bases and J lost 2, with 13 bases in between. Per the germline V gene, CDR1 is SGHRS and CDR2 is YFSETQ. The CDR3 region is CASSQDRGTGNTIYF. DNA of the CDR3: TGCGCCAGCAGCCAGGATCGGGGTACTGGAAACACCATATATTTT.

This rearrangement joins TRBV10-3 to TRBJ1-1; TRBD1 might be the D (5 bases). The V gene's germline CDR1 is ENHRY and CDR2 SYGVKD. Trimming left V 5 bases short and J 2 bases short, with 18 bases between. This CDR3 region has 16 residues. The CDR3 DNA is TGTGCCATCAGTAAGGGAGGGGCATTGGATAACACTGAAGCTTTCTTT. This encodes CAISKGGALDNTEAFF.

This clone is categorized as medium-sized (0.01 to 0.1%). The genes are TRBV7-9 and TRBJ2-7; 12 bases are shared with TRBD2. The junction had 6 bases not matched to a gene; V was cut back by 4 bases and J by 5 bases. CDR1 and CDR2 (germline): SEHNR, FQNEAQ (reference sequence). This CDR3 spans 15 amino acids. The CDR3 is CASSSRLAGANEQYF. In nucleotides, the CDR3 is TGTGCCAGCAGCTCCCGACTAGCGGGGGCAAACGAGCAGTACTTC.

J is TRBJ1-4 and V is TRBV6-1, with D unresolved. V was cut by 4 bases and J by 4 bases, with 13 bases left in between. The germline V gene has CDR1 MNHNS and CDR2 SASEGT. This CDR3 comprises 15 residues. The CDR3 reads CASSAYSLDNEKLFF. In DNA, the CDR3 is TGTGCCAGCAGTGCGTACAGCCTTGATAATGAAAAACTGTTTTTT.

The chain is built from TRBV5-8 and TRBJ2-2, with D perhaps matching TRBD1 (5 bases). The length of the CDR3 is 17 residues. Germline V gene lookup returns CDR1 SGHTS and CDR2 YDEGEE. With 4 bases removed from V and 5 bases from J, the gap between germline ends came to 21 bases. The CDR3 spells CASSRTIRAGATGELFF. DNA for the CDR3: TGTGCCAGCAGCAGGACGATCAGGGCTGGCGCGACCGGGGAGCTGTTTTTT.

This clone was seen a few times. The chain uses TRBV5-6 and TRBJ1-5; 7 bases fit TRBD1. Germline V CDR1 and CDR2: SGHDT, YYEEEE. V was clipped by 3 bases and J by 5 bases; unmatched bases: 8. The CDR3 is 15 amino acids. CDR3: CASSSDRVADQPQHF. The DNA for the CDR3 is TGTGCCAGCAGCTCAGACAGGGTAGCCGATCAGCCCCAGCATTTT.

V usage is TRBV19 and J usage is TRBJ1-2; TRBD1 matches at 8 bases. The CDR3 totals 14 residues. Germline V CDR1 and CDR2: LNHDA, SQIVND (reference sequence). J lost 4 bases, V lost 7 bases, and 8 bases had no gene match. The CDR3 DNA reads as TGTGCCAGTATCAGGACAGGGAATTCCTATGGCTACACCTTC. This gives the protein CASIRTGNSYGYTF. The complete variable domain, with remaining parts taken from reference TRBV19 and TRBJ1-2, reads DGGITQSPKYLFRKEGQNVTLSCEQNLNHDAMYWYRQDPGQGLRLIYYSQIVNDFQKGDIAEGYSVSREKKESFPLTVTSAQKNPTAFYLCASIRTGNSYGYTFGSGTRLTVV.

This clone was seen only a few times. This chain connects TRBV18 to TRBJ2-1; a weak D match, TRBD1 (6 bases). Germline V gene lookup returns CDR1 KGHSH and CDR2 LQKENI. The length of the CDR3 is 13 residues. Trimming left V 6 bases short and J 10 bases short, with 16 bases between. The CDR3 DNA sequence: TGTGCCAGCTCCCGACAGGAGAAGGAGGAGCAGTTCTTC. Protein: CASSRQEKEEQFF.

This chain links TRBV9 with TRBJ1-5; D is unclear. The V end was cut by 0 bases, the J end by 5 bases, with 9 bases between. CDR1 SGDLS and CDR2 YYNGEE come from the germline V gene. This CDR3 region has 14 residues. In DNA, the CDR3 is TGTGCCAGCAGCGTAGGCGAGGTCGATCAGCCCCAGCATTTT. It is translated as CASSVGEVDQPQHF.

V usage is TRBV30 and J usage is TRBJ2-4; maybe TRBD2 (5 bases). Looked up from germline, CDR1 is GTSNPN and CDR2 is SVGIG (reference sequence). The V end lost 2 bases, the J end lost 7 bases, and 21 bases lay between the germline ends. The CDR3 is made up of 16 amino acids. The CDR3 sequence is CAWSPGLGVFWNIQYF. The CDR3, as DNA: TGTGCCTGGAGTCCCGGACTGGGAGTGTTTTGGAACATTCAGTACTTC.

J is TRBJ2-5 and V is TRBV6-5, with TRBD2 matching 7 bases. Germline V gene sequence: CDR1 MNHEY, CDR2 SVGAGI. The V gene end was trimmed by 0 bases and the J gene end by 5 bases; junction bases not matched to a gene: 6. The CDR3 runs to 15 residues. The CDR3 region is CASSYSRGRQETQYF. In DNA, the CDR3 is TGTGCCAGCAGTTACTCGCGGGGGAGGCAGGAGACCCAGTACTTC.

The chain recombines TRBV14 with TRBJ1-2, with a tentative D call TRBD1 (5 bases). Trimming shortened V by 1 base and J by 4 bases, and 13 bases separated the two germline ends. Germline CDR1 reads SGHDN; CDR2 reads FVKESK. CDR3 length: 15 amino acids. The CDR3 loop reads CASSQGKGISYGYTF. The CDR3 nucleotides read TGTGCCAGCAGCCAAGGGAAGGGGATCAGCTATGGCTACACCTTC.

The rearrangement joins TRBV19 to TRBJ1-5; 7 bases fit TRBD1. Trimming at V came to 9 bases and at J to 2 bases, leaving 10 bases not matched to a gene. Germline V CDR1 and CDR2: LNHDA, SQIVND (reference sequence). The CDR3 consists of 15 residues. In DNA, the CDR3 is TGTGCCAGCACTGGACAGGCCGCTGGCAATCAGCCCCAGCATTTT. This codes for CASTGQAAGNQPQHF. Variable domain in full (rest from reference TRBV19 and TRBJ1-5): DGGITQSPKYLFRKEGQNVTLSCEQNLNHDAMYWYRQDPGQGLRLIYYSQIVNDFQKGDIAEGYSVSREKKESFPLTVTSAQKNPTAFYLCASTGQAAGNQPQHFGDGTRLSIL.

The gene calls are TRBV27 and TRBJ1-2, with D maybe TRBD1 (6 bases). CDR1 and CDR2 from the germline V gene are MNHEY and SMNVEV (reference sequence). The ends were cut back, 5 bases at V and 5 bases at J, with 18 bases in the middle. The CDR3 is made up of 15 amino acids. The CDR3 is CASSPRGGQIYGYTF. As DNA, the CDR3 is TGTGCCAGCAGTCCTCGAGGAGGACAGATTTATGGCTACACCTTC.

In nucleotides, the CDR3 is TGTGCCAGCAGCTCAGGGGGCTTTGGGGAGACCCAGTACTTC. As protein: CASSSGGFGETQYF. The gene calls are TRBV5-4 and TRBJ2-5; 8 positions agree with TRBD1. CDR3 length equals 14 residues. Germline V lookup: CDR1 SGHNT, CDR2 YYREEE (reference sequence). V was clipped by 3 bases and J by 5 bases; unmatched bases: 6.

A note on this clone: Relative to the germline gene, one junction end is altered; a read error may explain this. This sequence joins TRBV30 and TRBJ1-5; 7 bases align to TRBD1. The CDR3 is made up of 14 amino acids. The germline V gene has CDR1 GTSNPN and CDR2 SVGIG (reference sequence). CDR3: CAGRRQGPNQPQHF. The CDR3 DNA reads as TGTGCCGGGAGGAGACAGGGTCCCAATCAGCCCCAGCATTTT.

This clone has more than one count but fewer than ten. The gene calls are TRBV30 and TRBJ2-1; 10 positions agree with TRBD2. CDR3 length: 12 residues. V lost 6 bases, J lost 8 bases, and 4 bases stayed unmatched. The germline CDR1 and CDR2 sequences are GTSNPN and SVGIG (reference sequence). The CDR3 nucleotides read TGTGCCTGTAGCGGGAGGCTCGATGAGCAGTTCTTC. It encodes CACSGRLDEQFF.

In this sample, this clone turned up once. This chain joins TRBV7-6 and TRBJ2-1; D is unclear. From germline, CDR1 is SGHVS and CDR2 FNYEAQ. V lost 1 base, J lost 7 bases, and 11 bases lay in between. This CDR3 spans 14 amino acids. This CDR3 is CASSLVDSVNEQFF. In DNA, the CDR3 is TGTGCCAGCAGCTTAGTAGATTCGGTTAATGAGCAGTTCTTC.

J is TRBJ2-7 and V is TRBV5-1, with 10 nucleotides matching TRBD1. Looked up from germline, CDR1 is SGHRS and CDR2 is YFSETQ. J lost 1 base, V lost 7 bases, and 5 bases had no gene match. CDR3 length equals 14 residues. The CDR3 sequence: CASGGTGESYEQYF. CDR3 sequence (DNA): TGCGCCAGCGGAGGGACAGGGGAGTCCTACGAGCAGTACTTC.

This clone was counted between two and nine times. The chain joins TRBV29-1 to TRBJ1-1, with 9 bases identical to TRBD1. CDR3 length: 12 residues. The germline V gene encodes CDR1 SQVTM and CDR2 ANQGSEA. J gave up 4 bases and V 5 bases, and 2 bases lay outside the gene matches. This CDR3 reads CSVSDRGTEAFF. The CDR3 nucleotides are TGCAGCGTTTCGGACAGGGGCACTGAAGCTTTCTTT.

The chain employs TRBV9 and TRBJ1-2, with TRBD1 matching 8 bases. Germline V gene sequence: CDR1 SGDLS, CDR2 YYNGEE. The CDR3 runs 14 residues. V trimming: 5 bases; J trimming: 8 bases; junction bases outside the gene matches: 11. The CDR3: CASSARDRDRGYTF. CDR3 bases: TGTGCCAGCAGTGCTCGCGACAGGGACAGGGGCTACACCTTC.

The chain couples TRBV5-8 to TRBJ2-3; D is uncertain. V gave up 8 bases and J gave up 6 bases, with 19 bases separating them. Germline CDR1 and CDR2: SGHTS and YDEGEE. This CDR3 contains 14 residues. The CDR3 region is CASYFSPRLDTQYF. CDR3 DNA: TGTGCCAGTTATTTCTCCCCTCGGTTGGATACGCAGTATTTT.

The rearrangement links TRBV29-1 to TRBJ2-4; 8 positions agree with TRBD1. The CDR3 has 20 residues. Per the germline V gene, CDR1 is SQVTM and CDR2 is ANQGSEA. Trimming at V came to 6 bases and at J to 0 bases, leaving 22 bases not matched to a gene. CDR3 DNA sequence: TGCAGCGTGACACAACCATCCGGGACAGGCGGAGGGATAGCCAAAAACATTCAGTACTTC. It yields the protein CSVTQPSGTGGGIAKNIQYF.

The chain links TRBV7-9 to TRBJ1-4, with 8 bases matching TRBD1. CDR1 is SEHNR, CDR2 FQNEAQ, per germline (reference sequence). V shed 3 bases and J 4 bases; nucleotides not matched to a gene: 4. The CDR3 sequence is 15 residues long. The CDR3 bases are TGTGCCAGCAGCTTCCAGGGGGCCGGTAATGAAAAACTGTTTTTT. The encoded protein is CASSFQGAGNEKLFF.